This T cell receptor beta chain was sequenced during a study of control samples from healthy donors and cancer patients. Only in-frame clones appear in the TCRdb table, and some are missing; sequencing was by immunoSEQ multiplex PCR. The table includes 65,000 to 100,000 clones, about nine tenths detected once. V lost 3 bases to trimming and J lost 9 bases, with 20 bases between them. The CDR3 sequence is 14 residues long. Germline CDR1 is SQVTM and CDR2 is ANQGSEA. The TCR was taken from a man over 45 in good health. The V and J genes are TRBV29-1 and TRBJ1-1; the D gene is possibly TRBD1 (6 bases). Material: blood. The CDR3 bases are TGCAGCGTTGATCCAAATACAGGGATTTCGAAAGCTTTCTTT. It yields the protein CSVDPNTGISKAFF.